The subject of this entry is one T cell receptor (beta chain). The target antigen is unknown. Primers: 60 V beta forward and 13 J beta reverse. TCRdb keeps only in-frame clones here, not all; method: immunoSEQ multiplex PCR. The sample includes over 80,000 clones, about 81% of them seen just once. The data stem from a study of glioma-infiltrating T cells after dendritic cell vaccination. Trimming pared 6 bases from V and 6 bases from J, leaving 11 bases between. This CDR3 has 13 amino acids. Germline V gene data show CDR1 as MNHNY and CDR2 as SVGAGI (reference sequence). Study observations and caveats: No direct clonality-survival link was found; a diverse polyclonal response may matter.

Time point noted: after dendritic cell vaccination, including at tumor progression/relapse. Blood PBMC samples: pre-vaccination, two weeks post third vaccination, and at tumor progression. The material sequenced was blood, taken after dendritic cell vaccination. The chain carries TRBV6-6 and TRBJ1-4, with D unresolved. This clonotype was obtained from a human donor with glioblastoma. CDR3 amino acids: CASRSPGDEKLFF. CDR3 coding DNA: TGTGCCAGCAGGTCTCCGGGAGATGAAAAACTGTTTTTT.